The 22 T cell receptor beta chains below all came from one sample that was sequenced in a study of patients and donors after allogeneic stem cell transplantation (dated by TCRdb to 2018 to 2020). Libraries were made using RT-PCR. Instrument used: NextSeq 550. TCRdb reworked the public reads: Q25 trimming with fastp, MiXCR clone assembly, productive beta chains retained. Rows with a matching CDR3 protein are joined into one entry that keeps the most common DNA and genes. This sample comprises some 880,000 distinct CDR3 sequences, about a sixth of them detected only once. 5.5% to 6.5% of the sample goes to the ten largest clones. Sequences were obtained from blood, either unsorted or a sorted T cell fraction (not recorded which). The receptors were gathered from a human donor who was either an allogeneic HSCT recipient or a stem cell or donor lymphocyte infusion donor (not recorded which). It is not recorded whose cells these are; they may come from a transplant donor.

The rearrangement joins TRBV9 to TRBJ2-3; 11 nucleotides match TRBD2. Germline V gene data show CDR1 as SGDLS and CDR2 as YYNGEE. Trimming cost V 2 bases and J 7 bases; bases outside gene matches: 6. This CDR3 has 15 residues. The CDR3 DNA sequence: TGTGCCAGCAGCGTTTCTAGCGGGGGGCCCCATACGCAGTATTTT. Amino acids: CASSVSSGGPHTQYF.

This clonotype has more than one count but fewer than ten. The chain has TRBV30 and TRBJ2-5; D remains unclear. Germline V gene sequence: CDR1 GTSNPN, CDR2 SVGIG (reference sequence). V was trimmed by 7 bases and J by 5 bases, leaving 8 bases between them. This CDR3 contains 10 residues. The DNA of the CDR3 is TGTGCCTACCAAACTGAGACCCAGTACTTC. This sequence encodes CAYQTETQYF.

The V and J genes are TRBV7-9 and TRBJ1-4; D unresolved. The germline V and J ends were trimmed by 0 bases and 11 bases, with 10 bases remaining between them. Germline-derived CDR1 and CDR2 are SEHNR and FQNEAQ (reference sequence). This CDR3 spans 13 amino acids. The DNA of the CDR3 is TGTGCCAGCAGCTTAGCCGAAATTGAGAAACTGTTTTTT. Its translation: CASSLAEIEKLFF.

CDR3 loop: CSALLLDGKQETQYF. The CDR3 DNA sequence: TGCAGTGCTCTTCTCCTCGACGGTAAACAAGAGACCCAGTACTTC. The V and J genes are TRBV20-1 and TRBJ2-5, with D unresolved. Deletions cut 5 bases from V and 2 bases from J, with 18 bases between. Germline V gene sequence: CDR1 DFQATT, CDR2 SNEGSKA (reference sequence). The CDR3 loop spans 15 amino acids.

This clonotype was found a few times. The CDR3 sequence is CASSHLGLDGYTF. The CDR3 nucleotides read TGCGCCAGCAGCCATCTAGGTCTAGATGGCTACACCTTC. The chain combines TRBV4-1 with TRBJ1-2, with D hard to call. Germline CDR1 and CDR2: MGHRA and YSYEKL. The V and J ends lost 3 bases and 6 bases respectively, with 11 bases between them. The CDR3 length is 13 residues.

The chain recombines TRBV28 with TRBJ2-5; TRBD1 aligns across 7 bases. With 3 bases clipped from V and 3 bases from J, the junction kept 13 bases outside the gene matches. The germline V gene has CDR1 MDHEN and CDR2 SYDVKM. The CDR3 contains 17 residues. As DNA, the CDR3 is TGTGCCAGCAGTTTTTCCCCCATGACAGGGTACAAAGAGACCCAGTACTTC. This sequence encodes CASSFSPMTGYKETQYF.

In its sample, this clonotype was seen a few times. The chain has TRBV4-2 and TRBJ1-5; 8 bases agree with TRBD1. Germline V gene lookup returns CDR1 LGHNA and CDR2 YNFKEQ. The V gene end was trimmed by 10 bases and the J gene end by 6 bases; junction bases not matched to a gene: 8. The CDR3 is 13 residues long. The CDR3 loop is CATSDRAGQPQHF. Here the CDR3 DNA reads TGTGCCACCTCGGACAGGGCCGGTCAGCCCCAGCATTTT.

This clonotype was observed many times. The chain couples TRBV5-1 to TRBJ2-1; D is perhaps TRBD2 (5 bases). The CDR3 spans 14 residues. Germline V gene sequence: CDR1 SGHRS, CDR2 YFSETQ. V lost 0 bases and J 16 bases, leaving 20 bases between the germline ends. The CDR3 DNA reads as TGCGCCAGCAGCTTGGCAGCGGACCTTTCACTTGTCTTCTTC. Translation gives CASSLAADLSLVFF.

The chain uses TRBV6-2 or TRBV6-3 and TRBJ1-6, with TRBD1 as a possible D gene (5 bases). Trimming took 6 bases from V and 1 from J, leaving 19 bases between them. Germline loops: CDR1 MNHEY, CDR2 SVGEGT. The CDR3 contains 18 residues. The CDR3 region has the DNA TGTGCCAGCAGATCGACCGGGACCCGATCTTCCTATAATTCACCCCTCCACTTT. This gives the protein CASRSTGTRSSYNSPLHF.

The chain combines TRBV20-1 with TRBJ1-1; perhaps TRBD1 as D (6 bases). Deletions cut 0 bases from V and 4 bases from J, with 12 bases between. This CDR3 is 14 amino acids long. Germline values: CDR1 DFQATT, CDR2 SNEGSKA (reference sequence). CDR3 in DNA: TGCAGTGCTAGAGAGGGGGGGGCTGGCACTGAAGCTTTCTTT. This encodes CSAREGGAGTEAFF.

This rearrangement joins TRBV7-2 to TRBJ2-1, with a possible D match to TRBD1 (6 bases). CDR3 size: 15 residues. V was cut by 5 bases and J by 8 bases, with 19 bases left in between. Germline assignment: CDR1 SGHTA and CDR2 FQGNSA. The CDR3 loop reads CASSPTPGHSHEQFF. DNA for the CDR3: TGTGCCAGCAGCCCGACACCGGGACATAGTCATGAGCAGTTCTTC.

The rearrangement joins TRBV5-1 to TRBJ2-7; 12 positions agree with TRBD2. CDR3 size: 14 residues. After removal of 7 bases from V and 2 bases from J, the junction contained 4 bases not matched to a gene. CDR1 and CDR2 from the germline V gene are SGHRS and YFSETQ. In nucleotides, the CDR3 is TGCGCCAGCGCCCCTAGCGGGGGGGCCTACGAGCAGTACTTC. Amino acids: CASAPSGGAYEQYF.

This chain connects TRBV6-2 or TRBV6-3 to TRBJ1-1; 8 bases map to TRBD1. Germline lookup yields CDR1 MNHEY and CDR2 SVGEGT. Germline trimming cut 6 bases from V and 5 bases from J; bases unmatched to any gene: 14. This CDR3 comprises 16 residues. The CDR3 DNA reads TGTGCCAGCAGGAGAGGCAGGGGGCGTGGATTAACTGAAGCTTTCTTT. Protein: CASRRGRGRGLTEAFF.

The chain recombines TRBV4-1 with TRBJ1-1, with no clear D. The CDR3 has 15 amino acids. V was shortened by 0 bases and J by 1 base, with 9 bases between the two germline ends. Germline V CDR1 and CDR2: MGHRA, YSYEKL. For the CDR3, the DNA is TGCGCCAGCAGCCAAGACGCGTCAGCGAACACTGAAGCTTTCTTT. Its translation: CASSQDASANTEAFF.

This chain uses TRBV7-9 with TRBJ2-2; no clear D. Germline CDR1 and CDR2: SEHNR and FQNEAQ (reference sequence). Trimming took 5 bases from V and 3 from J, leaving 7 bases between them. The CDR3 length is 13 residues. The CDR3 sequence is CASSAPYTGELFF. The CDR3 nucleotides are TGTGCCAGCAGCGCCCCCTACACCGGGGAGCTGTTTTTT.

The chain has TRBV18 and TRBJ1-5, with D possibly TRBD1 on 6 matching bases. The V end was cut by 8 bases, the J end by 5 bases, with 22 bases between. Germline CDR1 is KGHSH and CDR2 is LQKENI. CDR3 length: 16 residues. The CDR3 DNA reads TGTGCCAGCACAAAAGACAGGAAGCACTATCATCAGCCCCAGCATTTT. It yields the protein CASTKDRKHYHQPQHF.

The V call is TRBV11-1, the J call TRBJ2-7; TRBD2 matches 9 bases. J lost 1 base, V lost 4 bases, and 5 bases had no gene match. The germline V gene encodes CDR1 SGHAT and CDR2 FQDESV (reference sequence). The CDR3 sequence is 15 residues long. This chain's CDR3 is CASSSLAGLSYEQYF. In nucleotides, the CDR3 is TGTGCCAGCAGCTCACTAGCGGGTTTGTCCTACGAGCAGTACTTC.

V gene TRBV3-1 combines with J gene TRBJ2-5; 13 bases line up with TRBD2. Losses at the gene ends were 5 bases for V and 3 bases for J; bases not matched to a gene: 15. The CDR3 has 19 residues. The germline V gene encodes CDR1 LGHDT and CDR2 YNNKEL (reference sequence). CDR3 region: CASSERTSGRASAKETQYF. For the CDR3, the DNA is TGTGCCAGCAGCGAAAGAACTAGCGGGAGGGCTAGTGCTAAAGAGACCCAGTACTTC.

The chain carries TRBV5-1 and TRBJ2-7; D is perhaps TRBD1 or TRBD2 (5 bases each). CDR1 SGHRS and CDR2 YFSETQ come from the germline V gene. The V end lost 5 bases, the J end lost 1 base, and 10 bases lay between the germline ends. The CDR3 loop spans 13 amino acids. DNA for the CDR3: TGCGCCAGCAGGGATGAGGGGTCCTACGAGCAGTACTTC. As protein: CASRDEGSYEQYF.

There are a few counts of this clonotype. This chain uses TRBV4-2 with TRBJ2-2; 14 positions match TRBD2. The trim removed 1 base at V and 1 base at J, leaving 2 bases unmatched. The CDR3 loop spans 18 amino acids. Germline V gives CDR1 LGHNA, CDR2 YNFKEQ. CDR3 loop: CASSQGTSGGRNTGELFF. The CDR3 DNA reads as TGTGCCAGCAGCCAAGGGACTAGCGGGGGGCGGAACACCGGGGAGCTGTTTTTT.

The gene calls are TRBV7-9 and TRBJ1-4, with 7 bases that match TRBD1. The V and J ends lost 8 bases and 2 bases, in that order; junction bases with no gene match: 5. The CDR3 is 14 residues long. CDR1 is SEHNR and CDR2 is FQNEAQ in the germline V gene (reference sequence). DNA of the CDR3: TGTGCCAGCTGTCAGACAGGGACTAATGAAAAACTGTTTTTT. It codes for CASCQTGTNEKLFF. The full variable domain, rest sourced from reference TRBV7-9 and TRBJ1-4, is DTGVSQNPRHKITKRGQNVTFRCDPISEHNRLYWYRQTLGQGPEFLTYFQNEAQLEKSRLLSDRFSAERPKGSFSTLEIQRTEQGDSAMYLCASCQTGTNEKLFFGSGTQLSVL.

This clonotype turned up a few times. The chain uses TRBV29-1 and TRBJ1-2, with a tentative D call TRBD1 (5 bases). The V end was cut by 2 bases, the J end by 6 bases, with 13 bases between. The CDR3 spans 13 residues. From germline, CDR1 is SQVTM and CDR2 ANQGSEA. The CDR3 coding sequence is TGCAGCGTTGAAACCGGCAGGGCACATGGCTACACCTTC. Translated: CSVETGRAHGYTF.